This T cell receptor (beta chain) was captured in a study of a mutant IDH1 vaccine in newly diagnosed glioma. This clone has just one count. Its antigen is currently unknown. Time point of the sample: week 11, during vaccination. The content of each vaccine dose was 300 ug of mutant IDH1 20-mer peptide, and topical imiquimod accompanied it. TCRdb keeps only in-frame clones here, not all; method: immunoSEQ multiplex PCR. The repertoire has about 67,000 clones, about 89% of them found once; the top ten carry around 1.9%. Germline trimming cut 5 bases from V and 5 bases from J; bases unmatched to any gene: 9. CDR1 is MNHNS, CDR2 SASEGT, per germline. The CDR3 runs to 14 residues.

The sample was PBMCs, taken from a glioma patient whose treatment included an IDH1 peptide vaccine. This chain links TRBV6-1 with TRBJ2-7; TRBD1 aligns across 7 bases. The source of this sequence is a man between 40 and 49 years old with glioma. The CDR3 loop reads CASSTITGVDEQYV. DNA for the CDR3: TGTGCCAGCAGTACTATTACAGGGGTTGACGAGCAGTACGTC.